The rows below give T cell receptor beta chains drawn from one sample of a study of blood T cell repertoires in COVID-19. The data were produced by immunoSEQ multiplex PCR, yet TCRdb's version contains in-frame clones alone and is incomplete. The profile shows roughly 100,000 clones, 89% of them singletons. The sample comprised peripheral blood. The receptors were sampled from a woman aged 60 to 75 with acute or convalescent COVID-19. Both conserved end residues are part of each CDR3. Each record gives: CDR3 DNA, CDR3 protein, D gene, V gene, clone size, J gene. D genes are given only for firm matches. For some rows the clone size is stated as once, few or many, or as a class when expanded; others skip it.

CDR3nt: TGTGCCAGCAGCTTAGGAGCTAGCGGGAGGCAGTACGAGCAGTACTTC
CDR3aa: CASSLGASGRQYEQYF
d_gene: TRBD2
v_gene: TRBV7-8
abundance: few
j_gene: TRBJ2-7

CDR3nt: TGTGCCAGCAGACCCCAGGGGGGAGGTGATCAGCCCCAGCATTTT
CDR3aa: CASRPQGGGDQPQHF
d_gene: TRBD1
v_gene: TRBV28
abundance: NA
j_gene: TRBJ1-5

CDR3nt: TGTGCCAGCAGCCAACTGTCGGACAGGGGGGTGTTCTTC
CDR3aa: CASSQLSDRGVFF
d_gene: TRBD1
v_gene: TRBV3-1/TRBV3-2
abundance: once
j_gene: TRBJ2-1

CDR3nt: TGCGCCAGCAGTGACGCGGTTGCGAAAGCTTTCTTT
CDR3aa: CASSDAVAKAFF
d_gene: NA
v_gene: TRBV10-2
abundance: NA
j_gene: TRBJ1-1

CDR3nt: TGTGCCAGCAGTAACAGCCAAAACTATGGCTACACCTTC
CDR3aa: CASSNSQNYGYTF
d_gene: NA
v_gene: TRBV6-5
abundance: NA
j_gene: TRBJ1-2

CDR3nt: TGTGCCAGCAGCCCTGGACAGGGATATGAAAAACTGTTTTTT
CDR3aa: CASSPGQGYEKLFF
d_gene: TRBD1
v_gene: TRBV28
abundance: NA
j_gene: TRBJ1-4

CDR3nt: TGCGCCAGCAGTCAATCATTGAAACAGGGGAACACCGGGGAGCTGTTTTTT
CDR3aa: CASSQSLKQGNTGELFF
d_gene: NA
v_gene: TRBV23-1
abundance: NA
j_gene: TRBJ2-2

CDR3nt: TGTGCCAGCAGTTTTTGGGCCGGCTCGGAGTTCTTC
CDR3aa: CASSFWAGSEFF
d_gene: NA
v_gene: TRBV27
abundance: NA
j_gene: TRBJ2-1

CDR3nt: TGTGCCAGCAGCTTAACCTATTCGACAGTTACTAACTATGGCTACACCTTC
CDR3aa: CASSLTYSTVTNYGYTF
d_gene: NA
v_gene: TRBV5-5
abundance: few
j_gene: TRBJ1-2

CDR3nt: TGTGCCAGCAGCCCTCGGTCCCAAACAGGGGACTATGGCTACACCTTC
CDR3aa: CASSPRSQTGDYGYTF
d_gene: TRBD1
v_gene: TRBV4-2
abundance: NA
j_gene: TRBJ1-2

CDR3nt: TGTGCCAGTTCGGGGGTAGGGTACAGCAATCAGCCCCAGCATTTT
CDR3aa: CASSGVGYSNQPQHF
d_gene: NA
v_gene: TRBV27
abundance: NA
j_gene: TRBJ1-5

CDR3nt: TGTGCCAGCAGCTTGGGCGGGTCGGCCTCCTACGAGCAGTACTTC
CDR3aa: CASSLGGSASYEQYF
d_gene: NA
v_gene: TRBV5-4
abundance: NA
j_gene: TRBJ2-7

CDR3nt: TGCAGCGTTCGACAGGGGGCAGTGAACACTGAAGCTTTCTTT
CDR3aa: CSVRQGAVNTEAFF
d_gene: TRBD1
v_gene: TRBV29-1
abundance: NA
j_gene: TRBJ1-1

CDR3nt: TGCGCCAGCAGCCCCGGACTAGCGGGAGGGGTGGGTGAGCAGTTCTTC
CDR3aa: CASSPGLAGGVGEQFF
d_gene: TRBD2
v_gene: TRBV5-1
abundance: NA
j_gene: TRBJ2-1

CDR3nt: TGTGCCAGCAGCTTAATAGCAGAACCTCATAACTATGGCTACACCTTC
CDR3aa: CASSLIAEPHNYGYTF
d_gene: NA
v_gene: TRBV7-8
abundance: NA
j_gene: TRBJ1-2

CDR3nt: TGTGCCAGCAGGACTAGCGGGAGGTACAATGAGCAGTTCTTC
CDR3aa: CASRTSGRYNEQFF
d_gene: TRBD2
v_gene: TRBV27
abundance: NA
j_gene: TRBJ2-1

CDR3nt: TGTGCCAGCAGCGTATACGGACTGATCTCTAACGAGCAGTACTTC
CDR3aa: CASSVYGLISNEQYF
d_gene: NA
v_gene: TRBV9
abundance: NA
j_gene: TRBJ2-7

CDR3nt: TGTGCCAGTAACGCCGGGACAGCTTTCTCTAACTATGGCTACACCTTC
CDR3aa: CASNAGTAFSNYGYTF
d_gene: TRBD1
v_gene: TRBV19
abundance: NA
j_gene: TRBJ1-2

CDR3nt: TGTGCCACCAGCAGAGATCAAGCGGGAGGTCTGTTCTTC
CDR3aa: CATSRDQAGGLFF
d_gene: TRBD2
v_gene: TRBV15
abundance: once
j_gene: TRBJ2-1

CDR3nt: TGTGCCAGCAGTGAAGCACAGGGCGGCCAGCCCCAGCATTTT
CDR3aa: CASSEAQGGQPQHF
d_gene: NA
v_gene: TRBV6-1
abundance: NA
j_gene: TRBJ1-5

CDR3nt: TGCAGCGTTCTTTTAGACGAGCAGTACTTC
CDR3aa: CSVLLDEQYF
d_gene: NA
v_gene: TRBV29-1
abundance: NA
j_gene: TRBJ2-7

CDR3nt: TGTGCCAGCAGCTTAGAAAGGCCCCCCCTCTTGAAGCGGGGAAAAGAGACCCAGTACTTC
CDR3aa: CASSLERPPLLKRGKETQYF
d_gene: TRBD2
v_gene: TRBV11-2
abundance: NA
j_gene: TRBJ2-5

CDR3nt: TGTGCCAGCAGCTTAGGCGGGAACAGCCGTAGCTACACCTTC
CDR3aa: CASSLGGNSRSYTF
d_gene: NA
v_gene: TRBV7-2
abundance: NA
j_gene: TRBJ1-2

CDR3nt: TGTGCCAGCAGGGGGACAGGGCTATCCACAGATACGCAGTATTTT
CDR3aa: CASRGTGLSTDTQYF
d_gene: TRBD1
v_gene: TRBV7-8
abundance: NA
j_gene: TRBJ2-3

CDR3nt: TGTGCCAGCAGCCTCCAGAGCGGGACTAGCGTGGGATACGAGCAGTACTTC
CDR3aa: CASSLQSGTSVGYEQYF
d_gene: TRBD2
v_gene: TRBV14
abundance: NA
j_gene: TRBJ2-7

CDR3nt: TGTGCCAGCTCCACAGCCGGGACAGGGAACCATGAGCAGTTCTTC
CDR3aa: CASSTAGTGNHEQFF
d_gene: TRBD1
v_gene: TRBV27
abundance: NA
j_gene: TRBJ2-1

CDR3nt: TGTGCCAGTAAGGGACTAGCGGGGGACAATGAGCAGTTCTTC
CDR3aa: CASKGLAGDNEQFF
d_gene: TRBD2
v_gene: TRBV6-5
abundance: once
j_gene: TRBJ2-1

CDR3nt: TGTGCCAGCAGCTTATCGGGACACCTCACAGATACGCAGTATTTT
CDR3aa: CASSLSGHLTDTQYF
d_gene: NA
v_gene: TRBV11-3
abundance: once
j_gene: TRBJ2-3

CDR3nt: TGTGCCAGCAGTTTAACAGTCTACTCTGGAAACACCATATATTTT
CDR3aa: CASSLTVYSGNTIYF
d_gene: NA
v_gene: TRBV28
abundance: NA
j_gene: TRBJ1-3

CDR3nt: TGTGCCAGCAGCCTGACTAGCGGACTGTACAATGAGCAGTTCTTC
CDR3aa: CASSLTSGLYNEQFF
d_gene: TRBD2
v_gene: TRBV3-1/TRBV3-2
abundance: NA
j_gene: TRBJ2-1

CDR3nt: TGTGCCAGCTGTGGACAGGTTGCTTCACCCCTCCACTTT
CDR3aa: CASCGQVASPLHF
d_gene: TRBD1
v_gene: TRBV25-1
abundance: once
j_gene: TRBJ1-6

CDR3nt: TGTGCCAGTAGTCTCGCGGCTGGCACTGAAGCTTTCTTT
CDR3aa: CASSLAAGTEAFF
d_gene: NA
v_gene: TRBV19
abundance: once
j_gene: TRBJ1-1

CDR3nt: TGCGCCAGCAGCTTGGACGGGTTAGGCACAGATACGCAGTATTTT
CDR3aa: CASSLDGLGTDTQYF
d_gene: NA
v_gene: TRBV5-1
abundance: NA
j_gene: TRBJ2-3

CDR3nt: TGTGCCAGCAGCCAAGATCCAGACAGCAAGAGAGCTTTCTTT
CDR3aa: CASSQDPDSKRAFF
d_gene: NA
v_gene: TRBV3-1/TRBV3-2
abundance: NA
j_gene: TRBJ1-1

CDR3nt: TGTGCCAGCTCACCAGCAGGGGATGAGCAGTTCTTC
CDR3aa: CASSPAGDEQFF
d_gene: NA
v_gene: TRBV18
abundance: NA
j_gene: TRBJ2-1

CDR3nt: TGTGCCAGCAGTGAAGGTGGACTAGCGGCCAATGAGCAGTTCTTC
CDR3aa: CASSEGGLAANEQFF
d_gene: TRBD2
v_gene: TRBV2
abundance: NA
j_gene: TRBJ2-1

CDR3nt: TGTGCCAGCAGTTCCCTGATGGGGGACAGTAATGCTGGGGCCAACGTCCTGACTTTC
CDR3aa: CASSSLMGDSNAGANVLTF
d_gene: TRBD1
v_gene: TRBV28
abundance: NA
j_gene: TRBJ2-6

CDR3nt: TGTGCCAGCAGTTTGGGGTCCGGGACAGGGCATGGCTACACCTTC
CDR3aa: CASSLGSGTGHGYTF
d_gene: TRBD1
v_gene: TRBV6-6
abundance: NA
j_gene: TRBJ1-2

CDR3nt: TGTGCCAGCGGTTTAGGCAGGGGGGTGAGTTGGATCACTGAAGCTTTCTTT
CDR3aa: CASGLGRGVSWITEAFF
d_gene: NA
v_gene: TRBV21-1
abundance: NA
j_gene: TRBJ1-1

CDR3nt: TGTGCCAGTAGCTCTCCGACAGACACTCTACGCAATCAGCCCCAGCATTTT
CDR3aa: CASSSPTDTLRNQPQHF
d_gene: NA
v_gene: TRBV19
abundance: NA
j_gene: TRBJ1-5

CDR3nt: TGTGCCAGCAGTATGGGACTACTTAACACCGGGGAGCTGTTTTTT
CDR3aa: CASSMGLLNTGELFF
d_gene: TRBD2
v_gene: TRBV6-5
abundance: NA
j_gene: TRBJ2-2

CDR3nt: TGTGCCAGCAGTTTTGGCGGCAATGAGCAGTTCTTC
CDR3aa: CASSFGGNEQFF
d_gene: NA
v_gene: TRBV12-3/TRBV12-4
abundance: NA
j_gene: TRBJ2-1

CDR3nt: TGTGCTAGTGGTTTGCTATACAGGGGGCTCCAACGCAACCATTACAATGAGCAGTTCTTC
CDR3aa: CASGLLYRGLQRNHYNEQFF
d_gene: TRBD1
v_gene: TRBV12-5
abundance: NA
j_gene: TRBJ2-1

CDR3nt: TGTGCCAGTACCGACGGGACAACTAATGAAAAACTGTTTTTT
CDR3aa: CASTDGTTNEKLFF
d_gene: NA
v_gene: TRBV6-5
abundance: NA
j_gene: TRBJ1-4

CDR3nt: TGTGCCAAACCGGGACAGGGGGCGCTTGGCTACACCTTC
CDR3aa: CAKPGQGALGYTF
d_gene: TRBD1
v_gene: TRBV6-5
abundance: NA
j_gene: TRBJ1-2

CDR3nt: TGCGCCAGCAGCCGGCAGGGTGCAACTAATGAAAAACTGTTTTTT
CDR3aa: CASSRQGATNEKLFF
d_gene: NA
v_gene: TRBV5-1
abundance: NA
j_gene: TRBJ1-4

CDR3nt: TGTGCCAGCAGCCCGCGGTACACAGATACGCAGTATTTT
CDR3aa: CASSPRYTDTQYF
d_gene: NA
v_gene: TRBV7-6
abundance: NA
j_gene: TRBJ2-3

CDR3nt: TGTGCCAGCAGCGTCCAGAGGACTAGCGGGAGCGAGACCCAGTACTTC
CDR3aa: CASSVQRTSGSETQYF
d_gene: TRBD2
v_gene: TRBV7-9
abundance: NA
j_gene: TRBJ2-5